Sequencing of this T cell receptor (beta chain) was carried out in a study of cytomegalovirus exposure and HLA in healthy donors. This clone came up a few times. Its matching antigen is unknown. The CDR3 extends over 17 amino acids. V was clipped by 0 bases and J by 2 bases; unmatched bases: 11. Germline-derived CDR1 and CDR2 are SGHRS and YFSETQ. Study conclusions and caveats: Researchers reported in a later analysis that common viral pathogens appeared linked to several top clusters. The authors considered a cluster of highly shared sequence variants likely to be a sequencing artifact. In vitro assays verified that a few CMV-associated chains recognized CMV antigens specifically.

This PCR relied on a set of 60 Vbeta primers and 13 Jbeta primers. The protocol was immunoSEQ multiplex PCR, while the TCRdb copy is restricted to in-frame clones and leaves out a portion. This sample yields 150,000 to 200,000 clones, of which 82% are seen a single time; roughly 0.1% belongs to the top ten. This sequence joins TRBV5-1 and TRBJ2-7, with 7 bases that match TRBD1. Specimen: PBMCs. The origin of this receptor is a boy between 2 and 10 years old in good health and CMV-seronegative. CDR3 region: CASSLVVGQLHPYEQYF. CDR3 coding DNA: TGCGCCAGCAGCTTGGTAGTGGGACAGCTACATCCCTACGAGCAGTACTTC.